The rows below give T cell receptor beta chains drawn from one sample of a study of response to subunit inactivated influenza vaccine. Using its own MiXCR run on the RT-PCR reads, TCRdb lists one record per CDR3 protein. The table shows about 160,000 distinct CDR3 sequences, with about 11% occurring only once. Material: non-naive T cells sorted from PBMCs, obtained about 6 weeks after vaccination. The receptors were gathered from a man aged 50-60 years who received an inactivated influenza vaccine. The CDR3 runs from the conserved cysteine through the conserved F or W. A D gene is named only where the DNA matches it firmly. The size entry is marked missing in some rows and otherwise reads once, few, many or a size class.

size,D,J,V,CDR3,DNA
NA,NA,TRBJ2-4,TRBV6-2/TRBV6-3,CASKSLQNIQYF,TGTGCCAGTAAAAGCCTACAAAACATTCAGTACTTC
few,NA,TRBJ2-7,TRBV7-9,CASSSSGTREQYF,TGTGCCAGCAGCTCTTCCGGGACACGCGAGCAGTACTTC
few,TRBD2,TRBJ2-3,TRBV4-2,CASGQRGSTDTQYF,TGTGCCAGCGGCCAGCGGGGTAGCACAGATACGCAGTATTTT
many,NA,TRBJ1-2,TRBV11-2,CASSATRGNYGYTF,TGTGCCAGCAGCGCGACCCGGGGGAACTATGGCTACACCTTC
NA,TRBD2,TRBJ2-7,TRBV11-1,CASSLNSGRNYEQYF,TGTGCCAGCAGCTTGAATAGCGGGAGGAACTACGAGCAGTACTTC
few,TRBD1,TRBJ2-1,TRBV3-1,CASSQDRVDRGDGDEQFF,TGTGCCAGCAGCCAAGATCGTGTGGACAGGGGGGATGGCGATGAGCAGTTCTTC
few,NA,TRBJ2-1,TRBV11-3,CASSLVGYNEQFF,TGTGCCAGCAGCTTAGTCGGTTACAATGAGCAGTTCTTC
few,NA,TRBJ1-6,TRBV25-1,CASSGFGSDNSPLHF,TGTGCCAGCAGTGGATTCGGGTCAGATAATTCACCCCTCCACTTT
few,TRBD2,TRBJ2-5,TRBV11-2,CASALGLAGETLF,TGTGCCAGTGCTCTGGGACTAGCGGGGGAAACGCTTTTC
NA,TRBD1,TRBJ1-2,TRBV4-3,CASSQDDREGRAAF,TGCGCCAGCAGCCAAGATGACAGGGAAGGTCGGGCCGCCTTC
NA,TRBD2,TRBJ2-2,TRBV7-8,CASSLVVGGEAGELFF,TGTGCCAGCAGCTTAGTTGTGGGGGGGGAGGCCGGGGAGCTGTTTTTT
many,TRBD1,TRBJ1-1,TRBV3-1,CASSRGTVNTEAFF,TGTGCCAGCAGCCGGGGGACAGTGAACACTGAAGCTTTCTTT
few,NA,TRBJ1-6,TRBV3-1,CASSHHLSPLHF,TGTGCCAGCAGCCACCATCTTTCACCCCTCCACTTT
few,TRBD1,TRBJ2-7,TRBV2,CASRRQGVDEQYF,TGTGCCAGCAGAAGACAGGGGGTAGACGAGCAGTACTTC
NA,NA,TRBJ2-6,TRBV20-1,CSAILLSGANVLTF,TGCAGTGCTATCCTACTCTCTGGGGCCAACGTCCTGACTTTC